This T cell receptor beta chain was identified in a study of siplizumab effects on memory and regulatory T cells (dated by TCRdb to the late 2010s). For the study in its entirety: The effect of the anti-CD2 antibody siplizumab on alloreactive T-cell subsets was examined in allogeneic mixed lymphocyte reactions constructed from human PBMCs. General study outcomes and caveats: Because sequences at frequencies below about 10^-5 were poorly captured, only a minor fraction of alloreactive clones could be mapped back to unstimulated subsets. Compared with memory T cells, unstimulated naive T cells appeared more diverse, and naive cells seemed to make a substantial contribution to the alloresponse. A naive or memory phenotype could not be assigned to roughly 75-96% of proliferating CD4+ or CD8+ clones. No functional confirmation was obtained for the suppressive function of proliferating Tregs from siplizumab cultures. The cumulative frequency of alloreactive sequences traceable to unstimulated CD4+ memory T cells was significantly reduced by siplizumab. Among mappable alloreactive CD4+ clones, an average Treg-derived fraction of about 70% was observed with siplizumab, compared with 26.9% in control reactions.

TCRbeta CDR3 sequencing was performed on sorted unstimulated T cells and on proliferating T cells recovered from mixed lymphocyte reactions. Fresh whole blood from about ten HLA-typed healthy donors served as the source for isolating PBMCs. The method was the immunoSEQ multiplex PCR assay. Each sample had 90,000 to 100,000 TCR templates assayed by the deep sequencing platform. Genomic DNA extracted from sorted T cells was used for TCRbeta CDR3 sequencing. In the authors' own workflow: The R programming language was used for the clonal analysis of the TCRbeta CDR3 data. Comparing unstimulated samples against CFSE-low samples taken after the reaction was how alloreactive CD4+ and CD8+ clones were defined. Regulatory or non-regulatory origin of alloreactive CD4+ clones was assigned by matching sequences to the sorted unstimulated Treg and non-Treg repertoires. Held by TCRdb, this immuneACCESS table contains in-frame sequences only and omits some clones. Under half of the omission traces to an unresolved V gene where checked; the cause of the rest is unknown. V, J and clone size are those of that table, while D and trimming were read from the DNA. Present in this sample are about 87,000 clones, more than 80% of which were seen just once. The ten biggest clones cover roughly 15% of the sample.

Relative to germline, V is missing 5 bases and J is missing 2 bases, with 2 bases of the junction outside any gene match. From the cysteine through the phenylalanine, the CDR3 covers 13 amino acids. Only CDR3 DNA remains: 39 bases, in frame from the first base. CDR1 and CDR2 (MDHEN, SYDVKM) derive from the germline V gene. Comments on this clone: Its binding antigen is unknown. No base quality values were provided; no much bigger clone lies one nucleotide off.

Source material: CD4+ T cells sorted from blood. The rearrangement joined TRBV28 to TRBJ2-7; 8 of the junction bases match TRBD1. The receptor comes from a human donor in good health. The CDR3 in this case is CASSPGGPYEQYF. In nucleotides, the sequence is TGTGCCAGCAGTCCAGGGGGCCCCTACGAGCAGTACTTC.